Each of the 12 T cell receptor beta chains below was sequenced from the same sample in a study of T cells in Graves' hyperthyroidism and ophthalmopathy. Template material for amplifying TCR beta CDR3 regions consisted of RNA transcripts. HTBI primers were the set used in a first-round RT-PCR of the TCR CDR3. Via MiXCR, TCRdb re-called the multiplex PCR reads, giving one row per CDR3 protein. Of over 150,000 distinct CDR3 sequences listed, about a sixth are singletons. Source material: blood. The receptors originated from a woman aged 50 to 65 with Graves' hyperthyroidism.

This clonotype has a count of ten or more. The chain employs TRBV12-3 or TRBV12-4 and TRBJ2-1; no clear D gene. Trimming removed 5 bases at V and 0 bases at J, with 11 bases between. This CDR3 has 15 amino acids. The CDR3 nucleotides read TGTGCCAGCAGTGTCTCCGAGAGCTCCTACAATGAGCAGTTCTTC. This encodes CASSVSESSYNEQFF.

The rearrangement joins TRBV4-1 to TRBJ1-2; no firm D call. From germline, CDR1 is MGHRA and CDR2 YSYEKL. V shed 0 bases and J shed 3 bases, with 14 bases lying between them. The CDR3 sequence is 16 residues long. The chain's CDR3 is CASSQDSSWEDYGYTF. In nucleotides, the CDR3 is TGCGCCAGCAGCCAAGATTCTTCCTGGGAGGACTATGGCTACACCTTC.

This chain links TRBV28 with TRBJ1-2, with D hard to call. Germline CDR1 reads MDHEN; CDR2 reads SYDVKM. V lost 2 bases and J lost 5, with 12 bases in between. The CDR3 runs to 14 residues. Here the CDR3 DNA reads TGTGCCAGCAGTTTAAGCGGGTTGACGTATGGCTACACCTTC. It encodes CASSLSGLTYGYTF.

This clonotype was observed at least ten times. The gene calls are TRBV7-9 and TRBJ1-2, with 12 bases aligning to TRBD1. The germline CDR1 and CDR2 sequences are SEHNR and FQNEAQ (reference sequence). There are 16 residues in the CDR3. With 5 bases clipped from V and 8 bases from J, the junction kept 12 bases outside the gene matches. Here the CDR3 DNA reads TGTGCCAGCAGCCGCGAGACGGGACAGGGGGCCGGGGGCTACACCTTC. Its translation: CASSRETGQGAGGYTF.

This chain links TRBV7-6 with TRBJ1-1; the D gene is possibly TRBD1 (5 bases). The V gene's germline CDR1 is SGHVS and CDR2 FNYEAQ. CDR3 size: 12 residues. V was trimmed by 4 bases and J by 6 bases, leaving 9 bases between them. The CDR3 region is CASSSGRSEAFF. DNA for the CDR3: TGTGCCAGCAGCTCGGGGCGGTCTGAAGCTTTCTTT.

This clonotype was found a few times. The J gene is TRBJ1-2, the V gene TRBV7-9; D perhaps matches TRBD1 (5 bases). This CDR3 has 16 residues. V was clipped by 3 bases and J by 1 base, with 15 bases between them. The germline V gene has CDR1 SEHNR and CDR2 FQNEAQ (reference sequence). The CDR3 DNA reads TGTGCCAGCAGCTTTGGGCAGGGAATGATTAACTATGGCTACACCTTC. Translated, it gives CASSFGQGMINYGYTF. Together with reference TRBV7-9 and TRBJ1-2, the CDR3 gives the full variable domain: DTGVSQNPRHKITKRGQNVTFRCDPISEHNRLYWYRQTLGQGPEFLTYFQNEAQLEKSRLLSDRFSAERPKGSFSTLEIQRTEQGDSAMYLCASSFGQGMINYGYTFGSGTRLTVV.

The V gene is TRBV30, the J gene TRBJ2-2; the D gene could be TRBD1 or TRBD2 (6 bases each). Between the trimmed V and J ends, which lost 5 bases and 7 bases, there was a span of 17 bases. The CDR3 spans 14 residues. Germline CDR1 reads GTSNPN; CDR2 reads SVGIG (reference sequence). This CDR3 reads CAWDRGGGGGELFF. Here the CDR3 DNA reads TGTGCCTGGGATCGGGGAGGAGGGGGCGGGGAGCTGTTTTTT.

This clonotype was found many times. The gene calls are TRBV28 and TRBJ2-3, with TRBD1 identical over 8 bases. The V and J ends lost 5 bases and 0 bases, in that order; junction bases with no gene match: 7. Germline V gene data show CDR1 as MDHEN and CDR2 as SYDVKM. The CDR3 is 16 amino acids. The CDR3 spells CASSTIGTGSTDTQYF. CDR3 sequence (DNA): TGTGCCAGCAGTACAATAGGGACAGGCAGCACAGATACGCAGTATTTT.

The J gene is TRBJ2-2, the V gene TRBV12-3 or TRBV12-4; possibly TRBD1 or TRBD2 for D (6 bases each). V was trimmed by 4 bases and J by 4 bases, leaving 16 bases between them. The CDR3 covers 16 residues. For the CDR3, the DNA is TGTGCCAGCAGTTCAATGGGGGGCGCGGGCACCGGGGAGCTGTTTTTT. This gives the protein CASSSMGGAGTGELFF.

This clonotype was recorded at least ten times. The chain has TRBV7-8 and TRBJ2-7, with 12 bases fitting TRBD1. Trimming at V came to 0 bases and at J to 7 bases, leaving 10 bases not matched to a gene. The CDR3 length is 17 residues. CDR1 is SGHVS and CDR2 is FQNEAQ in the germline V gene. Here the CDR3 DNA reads TGTGCCAGCAGCTTAGCAGACAGGGGGACAGGGGGCTTTGAGCAGTACTTC. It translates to CASSLADRGTGGFEQYF.

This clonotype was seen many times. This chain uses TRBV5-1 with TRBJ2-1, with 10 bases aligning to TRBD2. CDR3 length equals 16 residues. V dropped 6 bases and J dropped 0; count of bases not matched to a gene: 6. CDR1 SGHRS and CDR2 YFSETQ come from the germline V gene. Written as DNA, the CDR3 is TGCGCCAGCACCTCGTCTAGCGGGAGCTCCTACAATGAGCAGTTCTTC. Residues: CASTSSSGSSYNEQFF.

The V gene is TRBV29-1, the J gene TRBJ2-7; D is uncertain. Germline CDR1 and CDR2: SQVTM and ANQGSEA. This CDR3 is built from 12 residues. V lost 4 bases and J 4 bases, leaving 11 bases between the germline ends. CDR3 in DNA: TGCAGCGTTGGTACAAGTGGGTACGAGCAGTACTTC. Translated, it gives CSVGTSGYEQYF.